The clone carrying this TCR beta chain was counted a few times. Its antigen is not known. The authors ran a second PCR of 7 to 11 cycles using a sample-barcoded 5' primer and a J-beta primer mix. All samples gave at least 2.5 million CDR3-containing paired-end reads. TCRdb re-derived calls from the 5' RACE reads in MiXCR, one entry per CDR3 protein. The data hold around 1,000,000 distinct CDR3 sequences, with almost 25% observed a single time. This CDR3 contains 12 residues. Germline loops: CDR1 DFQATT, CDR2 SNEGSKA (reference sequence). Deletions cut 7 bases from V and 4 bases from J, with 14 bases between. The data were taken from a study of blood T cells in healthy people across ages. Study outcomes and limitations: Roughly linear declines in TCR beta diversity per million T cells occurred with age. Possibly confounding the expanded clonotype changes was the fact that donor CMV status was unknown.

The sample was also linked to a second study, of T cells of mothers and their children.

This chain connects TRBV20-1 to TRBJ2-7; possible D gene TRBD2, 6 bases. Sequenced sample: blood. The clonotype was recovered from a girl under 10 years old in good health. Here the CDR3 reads CSVGGNKYEQYF. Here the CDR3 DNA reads TGCAGTGTCGGCGGGAATAAGTACGAGCAGTACTTC.